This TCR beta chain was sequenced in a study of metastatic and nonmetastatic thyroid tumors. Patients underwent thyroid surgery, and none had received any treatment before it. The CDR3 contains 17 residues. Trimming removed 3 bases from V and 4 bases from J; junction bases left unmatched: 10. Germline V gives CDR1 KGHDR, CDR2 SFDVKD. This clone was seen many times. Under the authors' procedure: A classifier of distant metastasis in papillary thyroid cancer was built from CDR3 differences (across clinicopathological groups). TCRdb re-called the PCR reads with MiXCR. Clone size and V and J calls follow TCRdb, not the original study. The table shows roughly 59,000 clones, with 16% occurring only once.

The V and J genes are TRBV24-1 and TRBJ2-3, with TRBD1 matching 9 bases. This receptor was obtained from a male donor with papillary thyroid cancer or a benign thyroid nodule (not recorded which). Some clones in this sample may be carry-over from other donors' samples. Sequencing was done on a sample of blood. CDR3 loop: CATSDESDRGYPDTQYF. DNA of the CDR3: TGTGCCACCAGTGATGAATCGGACAGGGGATACCCAGATACGCAGTATTTT.